This entry concerns a single T cell receptor beta chain. The CDR3 totals 14 residues. Germline V gives CDR1 SGDLS, CDR2 YYNGEE. V dropped 7 bases and J dropped 4; count of bases not matched to a gene: 4. Profiled with immunoSEQ multiplex PCR; TCRdb holds only in-frame clones, not every one. The data show 8,000 or so clones, with approximately 86% seen just once and 6.9% held by the top ten. This sample was taken from a study of blood T cell repertoires in COVID-19. Overall study: The samples span acute and convalescent COVID-19 from the United States, Italy and Spain. Sources were T cells, B-cell-depleted T cells, or PBMCs; the material itself was cDNA or gDNA.

The rearrangement uses TRBV9 and TRBJ2-3; 12 nucleotides match TRBD1. The receptor's source is a woman aged 50 to 65 with active or convalescent COVID-19. Sequencing input: peripheral blood. This CDR3 is CASAGTGGADTQYF. In nucleotides, the CDR3 is TGTGCCAGCGCCGGGACAGGGGGCGCAGATACGCAGTATTTT.